Listed here is a single T cell receptor (beta chain). Antigen specificity is unknown. The data derive from a study of T-cell reconstitution after alpha-beta-depleted transplantation in children. Study observations and caveats: Among T cells one year after transplant, newly produced cells accounted for most counts and diversity. Alpha-beta T cells present about two months after transplant were reported to originate from several hundred expanded graft clones. For some patients, TCRbeta diversity was high at day 60 because of recipient T cells and thymic progenitors that survived.

During its preparation, the TCRbeta library received unique molecular identifiers. TCRdb passed the PCR reads through MiXCR, listing each CDR3 protein once. The profile shows 750,000 to 950,000 distinct CDR3 sequences, approximately 15% of them singletons. Germline lookup yields CDR1 SGHRS and CDR2 YFSETQ. The CDR3 has 16 residues. Trimming at V came to 4 bases and at J to 4 bases, leaving 6 bases not matched to a gene. The sample was PBMCs, mostly from graft donor cells, taken 360 days after TCRalphabeta/CD19-depleted stem cell transplant. The source is a male patient under 18 who had a stem cell transplant for acute lymphoblastic leukemia, so the T cells may come from the graft donor. This rearrangement joins TRBV5-1 to TRBJ2-7; 15 positions match TRBD2. CDR3 bases: TGCGCCAGCAGCCCCGGGACTAGCGGGAGGACATACGAGCAGTACTTC. Its translation is CASSPGTSGRTYEQYF.